Shown below are 26 T cell receptor beta chains from a single sample sequenced in a study of blood T cell repertoires in COVID-19. Assay: immunoSEQ multiplex PCR; the TCRdb copy retains only in-frame clones and omits some. Among 210,000 or so clones listed, about nine tenths were seen once. Sample: peripheral blood. All receptors derive from a man between 35 and 55 years old with acute or convalescent COVID-19.

The chain joins TRBV28 to TRBJ1-2; D not certain. V was cut by 2 bases and J by 0 bases, with 10 bases left in between. The germline V gene encodes CDR1 MDHEN and CDR2 SYDVKM. This CDR3 has 15 amino acids. The CDR3 DNA follows: TGTGCCAGCAGTTTACAGGTTTTAGCTAACTATGGCTACACCTTC. It yields the protein CASSLQVLANYGYTF.

The chain has TRBV30 and TRBJ2-7, with 8 bases aligning to TRBD1. The length of the CDR3 is 15 residues. The germline gives CDR1 GTSNPN, CDR2 SVGIG (reference sequence). The V gene end was trimmed by 1 base and the J gene end by 2 bases; junction bases not matched to a gene: 7. DNA for the CDR3: TGTGCCTGGAGTGACCCGGGACAGGCTGCCTACGAGCAGTACTTC. Protein: CAWSDPGQAAYEQYF.

V and J are TRBV6-5 and TRBJ2-7; D remains ambiguous. The CDR3 totals 15 residues. The germline CDR1 and CDR2 sequences are MNHEY and SVGAGI. Trimming shortened V by 0 bases and J by 3 bases, and 12 bases separated the two germline ends. The CDR3 reads CASSYSGQAVYEQYF. In DNA form, the CDR3 reads TGTGCCAGCAGTTACTCGGGCCAGGCAGTCTACGAGCAGTACTTC.

The CDR3 loop reads CASSLVPGRGNQPQHF. The CDR3 DNA reads as TGTGCCAGCAGCTTAGTCCCGGGCAGGGGCAATCAGCCCCAGCATTTT. The chain is built from TRBV7-2 and TRBJ1-5; D may be TRBD1 (5 bases). The CDR3 runs 16 residues. The germline CDR1 and CDR2 sequences are SGHTA and FQGNSA. Between the trimmed V and J ends, which lost 1 base and 2 bases, there was a span of 12 bases.

V is TRBV7-9 and J is TRBJ2-7, with a tentative D call TRBD2 (6 bases). CDR1 SEHNR and CDR2 FQNEAQ come from the germline V gene (reference sequence). This CDR3 is built from 15 residues. Trimming pared 1 base from V and 7 bases from J, leaving 17 bases between. In nucleotides, the CDR3 is TGTGCCAGCAGCTTAGGGGGGGATCCCGTATTGGAGCAGTACTTC. This encodes CASSLGGDPVLEQYF.

The V and J genes are TRBV5-1 and TRBJ2-7; the D gene is possibly TRBD2 (5 bases). The CDR3 is 15 amino acids. CDR1 and CDR2 from the germline V gene are SGHRS and YFSETQ. V was trimmed by 3 bases and J by 2 bases, leaving 15 bases between them. In DNA, the CDR3 is TGCGCCAGCAGCTCCTGGACTGGAACTGCCTACGAGCAGTACTTC. Amino acid sequence: CASSSWTGTAYEQYF.

The genes are TRBV6-2 or TRBV6-3 and TRBJ1-6, with a possible D match to TRBD1 (5 bases). CDR3 length equals 15 residues. The germline gives CDR1 MNHEY, CDR2 SVGEGT. Trimming removed 2 bases from V and 8 bases from J, with 13 bases in between. The CDR3, as DNA: TGTGCCAGCAGTTACCAGGGTGATAGGTATTCACCCCTCCACTTT. Protein: CASSYQGDRYSPLHF.

This chain joins TRBV7-2 and TRBJ1-2; no reliable D call. The germline V gene has CDR1 SGHTA and CDR2 FQGNSA. CDR3 length: 11 amino acids. V lost 1 base and J 11 bases, leaving 8 bases between the germline ends. The CDR3 loop reads CASSLEAGYTF. CDR3 in DNA: TGTGCCAGCAGCTTAGAAGCGGGGTACACCTTC.

This clone was recorded once. The chain links TRBV7-8 to TRBJ2-7; TRBD1 is a possible D gene (5 bases). The V gene lost 4 bases and the J gene lost 6 bases, with 37 bases spanning the gap. The CDR3 sequence is 21 residues long. Germline CDR1 reads SGHVS; CDR2 reads FQNEAQ. The DNA of the CDR3 is TGTGCCAGCAGCTCCCGACCGACAGTGCCCCAACAAACACCCCGACGGAGCGAGCAGTACTTC. Amino acids: CASSSRPTVPQQTPRRSEQYF.

This chain joins TRBV6-5 and TRBJ2-5; 8 bases match TRBD1. The CDR3 consists of 12 residues. In germline, CDR1 is MNHEY, CDR2 SVGAGI. V lost 7 bases and J lost 3; bases outside the gene matches: 1. DNA for the CDR3: TGTGCCAGCAAGACAGGGGAAGAGACCCAGTACTTC. Its translation: CASKTGEETQYF.

J is TRBJ1-5 and V is TRBV24-1; 9 nucleotides align to TRBD1. CDR1 and CDR2 (germline): KGHDR, SFDVKD. CDR3 length: 20 residues. Germline trimming cut 1 base from V and 2 bases from J; bases unmatched to any gene: 14. In DNA, the CDR3 is TGTGCCACCAGTGATTTTGGTTGGGGGACAGGGCTTCTCCGCAATCAGCCCCAGCATTTT. Its translation is CATSDFGWGTGLLRNQPQHF.

The chain joins TRBV7-2 to TRBJ2-7; 10 nucleotides align to TRBD2. The junction had 0 bases not matched to a gene; V was cut back by 4 bases and J by 0 bases. Germline assignment: CDR1 SGHTA and CDR2 FQGNSA. CDR3 size: 14 residues. CDR3 protein: CASSSSGGSYEQYF. DNA of the CDR3: TGTGCCAGCAGCTCTAGCGGGGGCTCCTACGAGCAGTACTTC.

CDR3 loop: CASSLGLYMNTEAFF. DNA for the CDR3: TGTGCCAGCAGCTTAGGACTCTACATGAACACTGAAGCTTTCTTT. The chain has TRBV11-2 and TRBJ1-1; no clear D. The germline V and J ends were trimmed by 1 base and 0 bases, with 9 bases remaining between them. The CDR3 covers 15 residues. Germline V gene lookup returns CDR1 SGHAT and CDR2 FQNNGV.

This chain joins TRBV5-1 and TRBJ2-2; a possible D gene is TRBD2 (6 bases). The CDR3 totals 14 residues. Trimming shortened V by 4 bases and J by 9 bases, and 16 bases separated the two germline ends. Germline V gene sequence: CDR1 SGHRS, CDR2 YFSETQ. In nucleotides, the CDR3 is TGCGCCAGCAGCACGGGGACTCTCGGGAGGGAGCTGTTTTTT. Protein sequence: CASSTGTLGRELFF.

This chain connects TRBV6-2 or TRBV6-3 to TRBJ2-7; perhaps TRBD2 as D (6 bases). The length of the CDR3 is 14 residues. V lost 1 base, J lost 2 bases, and 9 bases lay in between. Germline V CDR1 and CDR2: MNHEY, SVGEGT. CDR3: CASSYYGGTYEQYF. CDR3 nucleotide sequence: TGTGCCAGCAGTTACTATGGGGGGACCTACGAGCAGTACTTC.

The chain combines TRBV5-4 with TRBJ1-4, with D possibly matching TRBD1 (6 bases). CDR3 length: 15 residues. Germline CDR1 SGHNT, CDR2 YYREEE (reference sequence). V lost 4 bases, J lost 4 bases, and 14 bases lay in between. The CDR3 bases are TGTGCCAGCAGCGAACAGGGTCCCCTTAATGAAAAACTGTTTTTT. Translating gives CASSEQGPLNEKLFF.

The rearrangement joins TRBV24-1 to TRBJ1-5; perhaps TRBD1 as D (6 bases). CDR1 is KGHDR and CDR2 is SFDVKD in the germline V gene. V was pared by 4 bases and J by 2 bases, with 20 bases between. The CDR3 has 18 residues. The CDR3: CATSDETGTGIGNQPQHF. CDR3 DNA: TGTGCCACCAGTGACGAGACAGGAACCGGGATTGGCAATCAGCCCCAGCATTTT.

In DNA, the CDR3 is TGTGCCAGCAGCTTGACTAGCGGGGTCACAGATACGCAGTATTTT. The encoded protein is CASSLTSGVTDTQYF. The J gene is TRBJ2-3, the V gene TRBV7-7, with 11 bases fitting TRBD2. This CDR3 is built from 15 residues. Germline V gene lookup returns CDR1 SSHAT and CDR2 FNYEAQ (reference sequence). V shed 3 bases and J 2 bases; nucleotides not matched to a gene: 1. Full variable domain (remainder filled in from reference TRBV7-7 and TRBJ2-3): GAGVSQSPRYKVTKRGQDVTLRCDPISSHATLYWYQQALGQGPEFLTYFNYEAQPDKSGLPSDRFSAERPEGSISTLTIQRTEQRDSAMYRCASSLTSGVTDTQYFGPGTRLTVL.

J is TRBJ2-1 and V is TRBV7-2, with 15 bases that match TRBD2. The germline gives CDR1 SGHTA, CDR2 FQGNSA. With V trimmed by 3 bases and J by 5 bases, 2 bases remained unmatched. The CDR3 loop spans 16 amino acids. CDR3: CASSLGLAGGDNEQFF. In DNA form, the CDR3 reads TGTGCCAGCAGCTTGGGACTAGCGGGGGGAGACAATGAGCAGTTCTTC.

This clone was seen a single time. CDR3 nucleotides: TGTGCCAGCAGCTTGGCGACAGGGTACAATGAAAAACTGTTTTTT. This encodes CASSLATGYNEKLFF. The chain carries TRBV7-2 and TRBJ1-4; 7 positions agree with TRBD1. V lost 3 bases and J lost 5; bases outside the gene matches: 6. The CDR3 length is 15 residues. CDR1 SGHTA and CDR2 FQGNSA come from the germline V gene.

The chain joins TRBV4-1 to TRBJ1-1; D possibly corresponds to TRBD1 (6 bases). The ends were cut back, 4 bases at V and 2 bases at J, with 11 bases in the middle. The CDR3 runs to 14 residues. Germline V gene lookup returns CDR1 MGHRA and CDR2 YSYEKL. Written as DNA, the CDR3 is TGCGCCAGCAGCCCCCCACAGGGAAACACTGAAGCTTTCTTT. It codes for CASSPPQGNTEAFF.

The rearrangement links TRBV7-6 to TRBJ2-7, with TRBD1 matching 9 bases. The CDR3 spans 15 residues. After removal of 3 bases from V and 3 bases from J, the junction contained 6 bases not matched to a gene. In germline, CDR1 is SGHVS, CDR2 FNYEAQ. The CDR3 DNA reads as TGTGCCAGCAGCTTGGGTGGGGGACAGGGCTACGAGCAGTACTTC. Protein product: CASSLGGGQGYEQYF.

This clone was counted a single time. This chain uses TRBV5-1 with TRBJ2-1; 7 bases line up with TRBD2. Germline trimming cut 0 bases from V and 0 bases from J; bases unmatched to any gene: 15. Germline-derived CDR1 and CDR2 are SGHRS and YFSETQ. The CDR3 covers 20 residues. CDR3 sequence reads: CASSLEKRGPRSSSYNEQFF. For the CDR3, the DNA is TGCGCCAGCAGCTTGGAAAAGCGGGGCCCCCGAAGTTCCTCCTACAATGAGCAGTTCTTC.

In the case of this clone: Different DNA sequences within this sample yield the same CDR3. The rearrangement joins TRBV18 to TRBJ2-7; TRBD1 matches at 7 bases. V lost 3 bases and J lost 2; bases outside the gene matches: 4. The CDR3 is 14 residues long. The germline CDR1 and CDR2 sequences are KGHSH and LQKENI. CDR3 DNA sequence: TGTGCCAGCTCACCCCCTGGGACAGCCTACGAGCAGTACTTC. This translates into CASSPPGTAYEQYF. Drawing the rest from reference TRBV18 and TRBJ2-7, the complete variable domain is NAGVMQNPRHLVRRRGQEARLRCSPMKGHSHVYWYRQLPEEGLKFMVYLQKENIIDESGMPKERFSAEFPKEGPSILRIQQVVRGDSAAYFCASSPPGTAYEQYFGPGTRLTVT.

This chain links TRBV6-6 with TRBJ2-2; the match to TRBD2 covers 9 bases. Germline-derived CDR1 and CDR2 are MNHNY and SVGAGI (reference sequence). Trimming removed 5 bases from V and 3 bases from J; junction bases left unmatched: 10. The CDR3 is 17 residues long. The DNA for the CDR3 is TGTGCCAGCAGTCGGAGTCGAGCGGGGGGTTACACCGGGGAGCTGTTTTTT. This sequence encodes CASSRSRAGGYTGELFF.

The genes are TRBV9 and TRBJ2-2; 7 bases align to TRBD2. The CDR3 runs 14 residues. Trimming cost V 3 bases and J 8 bases; bases outside gene matches: 7. Germline-derived CDR1 and CDR2 are SGDLS and YYNGEE. The CDR3 region has the DNA TGTGCCAGCAGCGCAGGACTAGAGGTGGGGGAGCTGTTTTTT. It yields the protein CASSAGLEVGELFF.